Following are 15 T cell receptor beta chains from one sample sequenced in a study of T cells in Graves' hyperthyroidism and ophthalmopathy. Amplification yielded TCR beta CDR3 regions, with RNA transcripts as the source. TCR CDR3 regions were first amplified by RT-PCR with HTBI primers. TCRdb reanalysed the multiplex PCR reads using MiXCR and keeps one entry per CDR3 protein. The sample records over 350,000 distinct CDR3 sequences, around 15% being singletons. The sequenced material came from blood. These receptor sequences come from a man aged 50-59 years with Graves' ophthalmopathy.

This clonotype showed up many times. The chain couples TRBV7-9 to TRBJ2-3, with 8 bases matching TRBD2. Germline V gene lookup returns CDR1 SEHNR and CDR2 FQNEAQ (reference sequence). V dropped 5 bases and J dropped 3; count of bases not matched to a gene: 13. CDR3 length equals 17 residues. The CDR3 coding sequence is TGTGCCAGCAGCAAATCTAGCGGGTTGGCGGGTACAGATACGCAGTATTTT. Its protein product is CASSKSSGLAGTDTQYF.

In this sample, this clonotype turned up many times. The chain carries TRBV5-1 and TRBJ2-2; D is unresolved. The germline V gene encodes CDR1 SGHRS and CDR2 YFSETQ. CDR3 length equals 12 residues. Deletions cut 6 bases from V and 5 bases from J, with 8 bases between. CDR3 amino acids: CASTLYTGELFF. CDR3 DNA: TGCGCCAGCACCCTTTATACCGGGGAGCTGTTTTTT.

This clonotype was counted ten times or more. The rearrangement uses TRBV20-1 and TRBJ2-1; D may be TRBD1 (6 bases). V gave up 5 bases and J gave up 8 bases, with 10 bases separating them. Per germline, CDR1 DFQATT and CDR2 SNEGSKA (reference sequence). CDR3 length: 11 amino acids. The CDR3 DNA follows: TGCAGTGCTCGTCGACAGGATGAGCAGTTCTTC. Translation gives CSARRQDEQFF.

This clonotype has a count of ten or more. V is TRBV18 and J is TRBJ2-1, with TRBD1 matching over 10 bases. Trimming cost V 3 bases and J 5 bases; bases outside gene matches: 4. CDR1 KGHSH and CDR2 LQKENI come from the germline V gene. There are 15 residues in the CDR3. The CDR3 bases are TGTGCCAGCTCACCCCCGGGACAGGGGAACAATGAGCAGTTCTTC. It is translated as CASSPPGQGNNEQFF.

In its sample, this clonotype was seen many times. The CDR3 coding sequence is TGCAGCGTTACGACCATGAGTGGCACTGAAGCTTTCTTT. Its protein is CSVTTMSGTEAFF. The rearrangement links TRBV29-1 to TRBJ1-1; D is unresolved. Germline-derived CDR1 and CDR2 are SQVTM and ANQGSEA. This CDR3 comprises 13 residues. V lost 5 bases to trimming and J lost 4 bases, with 14 bases between them.

This clonotype came up many times. The chain employs TRBV6-2 or TRBV6-3 and TRBJ2-3; perhaps TRBD2 as D (6 bases). The length of the CDR3 is 15 residues. Trimming shortened V by 2 bases and J by 1 base, and 10 bases separated the two germline ends. Germline V gives CDR1 MNHEY, CDR2 SVGEGT. The CDR3 DNA is TGTGCCAGCAGTTACGTTGGCGGGGGCACAGATACGCAGTATTTT. It yields the protein CASSYVGGGTDTQYF.

At least ten counts were recorded for this clonotype. The V gene is TRBV6-5, the J gene TRBJ2-7; TRBD1 is a possible D gene (6 bases). This CDR3 has 15 residues. V lost 2 bases to trimming and J lost 3 bases, with 14 bases between them. The germline gives CDR1 MNHEY, CDR2 SVGAGI. This CDR3 reads CASSYGGGDNYEQYF. DNA for the CDR3: TGTGCCAGCAGTTACGGCGGTGGGGACAACTACGAGCAGTACTTC.

This clonotype was found many times. The rearrangement links TRBV7-8 to TRBJ2-3; TRBD1 is a possible D gene (6 bases). V dropped 5 bases and J dropped 4 bases, with 13 bases sitting between them. The CDR3 is made up of 14 amino acids. Germline V gives CDR1 SGHVS, CDR2 FQNEAQ. CDR3: CASSGGRGADTQYF. CDR3 bases: TGTGCCAGCAGCGGGGGCCGGGGAGCAGATACGCAGTATTTT. Full variable domain (rest looked up from reference TRBV7-8 and TRBJ2-3): GAGVSQSPRYKVAKRGQDVALRCDPISGHVSLFWYQQALGQGPEFLTYFQNEAQLDKSGLPSDRFFAERPEGSVSTLKIQRTQQEDSAVYLCASSGGRGADTQYFGPGTRLTVL.

This clonotype was detected ten times or more. The chain carries TRBV11-2 and TRBJ1-5; maybe TRBD1 (5 bases). The CDR3 contains 16 residues. Germline values: CDR1 SGHAT, CDR2 FQNNGV. Trimming cost V 0 bases and J 2 bases, with 11 bases left between them. The DNA for the CDR3 is TGTGCCAGCAGCTTAGAGGGGGGAATGGGCAATCAGCCCCAGCATTTT. It specifies CASSLEGGMGNQPQHF.

V usage is TRBV20-1 and J usage is TRBJ2-1; tentatively, D is TRBD1 (6 bases). This CDR3 is built from 15 residues. Germline V gene sequence: CDR1 DFQATT, CDR2 SNEGSKA (reference sequence). V dropped 5 bases and J dropped 2 bases, with 16 bases sitting between them. This CDR3 reads CSALDSQGPYNEQFF. The DNA for the CDR3 is TGCAGTGCTCTGGACTCCCAGGGGCCCTACAATGAGCAGTTCTTC.

Many counts were recorded for this clonotype. The chain joins TRBV28 to TRBJ1-5; no clear D gene. Between the trimmed V and J ends, which lost 3 bases and 6 bases, there was a span of 9 bases. This CDR3 comprises 13 residues. Per the germline V gene, CDR1 is MDHEN and CDR2 is SYDVKM. The CDR3 spells CASSFQRGQPQHF. CDR3 sequence (DNA): TGTGCCAGCAGTTTTCAACGGGGTCAGCCCCAGCATTTT.

This clonotype was detected ten times or more. The chain joins TRBV11-2 to TRBJ2-1, with 7 bases fitting TRBD2. CDR1 and CDR2 from the germline V gene are SGHAT and FQNNGV. Germline trimming cut 0 bases from V and 8 bases from J; bases unmatched to any gene: 4. CDR3 length: 14 residues. DNA of the CDR3: TGTGCCAGCAGCTTAGAGCGGGAGAACTATGAGCAGTTCTTC. Protein: CASSLERENYEQFF.

This clonotype was recorded at least ten times. The chain recombines TRBV2 with TRBJ1-5; D remains unclear. The V gene lost 3 bases and the J gene lost 7 bases, with 10 bases spanning the gap. CDR1 is SNHLY and CDR2 is FYNNEI in the germline V gene. The CDR3 consists of 13 residues. CDR3 region: CASSDRGRQPQHF. For the CDR3, the DNA is TGTGCCAGCAGTGATCGGGGTAGGCAGCCCCAGCATTTT.

This clonotype has a count of ten or more. CDR3 nucleotides: TGTGCCAGCAGCTTGAGGAGCGAGTCCGAGCAGTACTTC. It translates to CASSLRSESEQYF. The chain is built from TRBV5-6 and TRBJ2-7; no reliable D call. CDR1 and CDR2 from the germline V gene are SGHDT and YYEEEE. V lost 1 base to trimming and J lost 6 bases, with 11 bases between them. The CDR3 extends over 13 amino acids.

J is TRBJ1-6 and V is TRBV27; 7 nucleotides line up with TRBD1. CDR1 and CDR2 from the germline V gene are MNHEY and SMNVEV (reference sequence). This CDR3 contains 16 residues. V lost 8 bases to trimming and J lost 3 bases; unmatched junction nucleotides: 10. The CDR3 region has the DNA TGTGCCAGCGGCCTTCTTGGGACAGTCTATAATTCACCCCTCCACTTT. Its translation is CASGLLGTVYNSPLHF.